This entry is about one T cell receptor beta chain. Each bulk PBMC sample had approximately 340 ng DNA loaded. Sequencing used immunoSEQ multiplex PCR; TCRdb keeps in-frame clones, though not all of them. Altogether about 17,000 clones are present, approximately 80% being singletons, with the ten largest covering about 8.1%. The sample is drawn from a study of blood T cell dynamics during melanoma immunotherapy. Time point defined: pre-treatment baseline. Blood was drawn before treatment and at week 3 after checkpoint blockade. The sample in question was blood, obtained from a patient treated with checkpoint blockade. The TCR originated in a human donor with melanoma.

The CDR3 sequence is CASSLIDVPYEQYF. In DNA form, the CDR3 reads TGTGCCAGCAGCTTGATCGACGTTCCCTACGAGCAGTACTTC. The genes are TRBV5-6 and TRBJ2-7; no reliable D call. Deletions cut 1 base from V and 2 bases from J, with 10 bases between. This CDR3 is 14 amino acids long. CDR1 is SGHDT and CDR2 is YYEEEE in the germline V gene.